This TCR beta chain emerged from a study of CD8+CD57+ T cells in acquired aplastic anemia. Both TCR beta VDJ combination and CDR3 sequence profiling were carried out. Genomic DNA was the template for this profiling. TCRdb passed the reads through MiXCR, listing each CDR3 protein once. The table shows about 190,000 distinct CDR3 sequences, with around half occurring only once. This CDR3 comprises 14 residues. Trimming shortened V by 4 bases and J by 0 bases, and 8 bases separated the two germline ends. Per the germline V gene, CDR1 is LNHDA and CDR2 is SQIVND (reference sequence). The sequence came from a human donor in good health, serving as a control. This chain connects TRBV19 to TRBJ2-3; no clear D gene. The sample taken for sequencing was sorted CD4+, CD8+, or CD8+CD57+ T cells (not recorded which) from PBMCs. Here the CDR3 reads CASSNGLSTDTQYF. The CDR3 coding sequence is TGTGCCAGTAGTAACGGCCTTAGCACAGATACGCAGTATTTT. Combining the CDR3 with reference TRBV19 and TRBJ2-3 gives the whole variable domain DGGITQSPKYLFRKEGQNVTLSCEQNLNHDAMYWYRQDPGQGLRLIYYSQIVNDFQKGDIAEGYSVSREKKESFPLTVTSAQKNPTAFYLCASSNGLSTDTQYFGPGTRLTVL.